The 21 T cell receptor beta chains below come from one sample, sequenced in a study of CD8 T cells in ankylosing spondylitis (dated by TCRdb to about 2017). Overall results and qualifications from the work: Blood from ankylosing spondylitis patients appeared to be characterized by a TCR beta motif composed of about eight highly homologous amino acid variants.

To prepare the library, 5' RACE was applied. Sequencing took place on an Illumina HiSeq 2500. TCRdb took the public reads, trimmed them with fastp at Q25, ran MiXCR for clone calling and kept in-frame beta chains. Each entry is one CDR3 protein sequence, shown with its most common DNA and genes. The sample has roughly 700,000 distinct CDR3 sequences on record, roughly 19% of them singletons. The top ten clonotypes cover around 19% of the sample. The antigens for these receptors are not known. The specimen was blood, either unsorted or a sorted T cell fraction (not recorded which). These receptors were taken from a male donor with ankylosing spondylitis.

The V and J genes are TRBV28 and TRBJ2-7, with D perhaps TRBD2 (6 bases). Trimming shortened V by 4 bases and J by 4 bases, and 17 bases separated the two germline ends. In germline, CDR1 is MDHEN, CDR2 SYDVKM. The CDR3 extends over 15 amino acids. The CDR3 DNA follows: TGTGCCAGCAGTTCCCACCCGCCGGGGGAGTACGAGCAGTACTTC. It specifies CASSSHPPGEYEQYF.

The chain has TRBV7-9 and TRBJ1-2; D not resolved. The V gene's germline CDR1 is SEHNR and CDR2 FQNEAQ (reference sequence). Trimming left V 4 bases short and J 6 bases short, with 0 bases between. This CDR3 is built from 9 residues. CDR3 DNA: TGTGCCAGCAGCTATGGCTACACCTTC. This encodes CASSYGYTF.

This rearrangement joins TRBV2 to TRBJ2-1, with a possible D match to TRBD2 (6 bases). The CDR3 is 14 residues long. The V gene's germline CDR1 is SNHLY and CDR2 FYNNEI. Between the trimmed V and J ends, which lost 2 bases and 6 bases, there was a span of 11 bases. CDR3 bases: TGTGCCAGCAGTGAAAGTCGGGGGACCAATGAGCAGTTCTTC. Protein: CASSESRGTNEQFF.

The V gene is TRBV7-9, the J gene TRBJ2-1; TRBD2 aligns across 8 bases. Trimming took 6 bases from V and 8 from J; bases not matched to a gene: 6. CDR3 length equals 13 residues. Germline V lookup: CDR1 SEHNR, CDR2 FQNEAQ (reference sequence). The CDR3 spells CASRPRGGDEQFF. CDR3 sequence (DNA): TGTGCCAGCAGGCCCCGGGGGGGCGATGAGCAGTTCTTC.

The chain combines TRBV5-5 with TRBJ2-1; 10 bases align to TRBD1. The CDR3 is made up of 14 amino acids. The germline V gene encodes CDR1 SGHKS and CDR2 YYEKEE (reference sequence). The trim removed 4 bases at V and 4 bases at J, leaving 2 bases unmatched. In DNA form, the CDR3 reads TGTGCCAGCAGCGAGGGACAGGGGTACAATGAGCAGTTCTTC. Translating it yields CASSEGQGYNEQFF.

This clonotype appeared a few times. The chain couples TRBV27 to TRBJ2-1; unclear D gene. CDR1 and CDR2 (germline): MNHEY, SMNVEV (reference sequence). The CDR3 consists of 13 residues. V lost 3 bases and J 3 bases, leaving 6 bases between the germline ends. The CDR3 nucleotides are TGTGCCAGCAGTTTTGCAGGCTACAATGAGCAGTTCTTC. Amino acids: CASSFAGYNEQFF.

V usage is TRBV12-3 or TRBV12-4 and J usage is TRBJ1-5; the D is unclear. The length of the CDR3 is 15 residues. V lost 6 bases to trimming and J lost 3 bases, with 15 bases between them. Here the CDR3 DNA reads TGTGCCAGCAGCAAAGAACTGCCCAACAATCAGCCCCAGCATTTT. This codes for CASSKELPNNQPQHF.

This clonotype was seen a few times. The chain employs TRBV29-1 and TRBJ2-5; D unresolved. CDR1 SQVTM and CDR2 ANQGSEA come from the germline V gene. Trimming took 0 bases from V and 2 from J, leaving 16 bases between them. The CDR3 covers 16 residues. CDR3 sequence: CSVEDQGDSYQETQYF. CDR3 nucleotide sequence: TGCAGCGTTGAAGATCAAGGAGACTCTTATCAAGAGACCCAGTACTTC. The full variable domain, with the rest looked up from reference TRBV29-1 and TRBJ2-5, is SAVISQKPSRDICQRGTSLTIQCQVDSQVTMMFWYRQQPGQSLTLIATANQGSEATYESGFVIDKFPISRPNLTFSTLTVSNMSPEDSSIYLCSVEDQGDSYQETQYFGPGTRLLVL.

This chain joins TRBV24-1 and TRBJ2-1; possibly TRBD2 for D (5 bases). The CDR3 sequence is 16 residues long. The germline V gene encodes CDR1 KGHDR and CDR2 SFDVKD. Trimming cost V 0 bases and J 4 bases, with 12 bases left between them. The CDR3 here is CATSDLLPTGYNEQFF. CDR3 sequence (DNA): TGTGCCACCAGTGATTTGCTTCCAACGGGGTACAATGAGCAGTTCTTC.

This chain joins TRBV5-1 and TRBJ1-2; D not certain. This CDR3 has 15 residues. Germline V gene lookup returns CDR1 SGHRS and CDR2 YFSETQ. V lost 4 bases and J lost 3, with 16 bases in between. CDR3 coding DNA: TGCGCCAGCAGCCCCGAGTGGATAGCGGACTATGGCTACACCTTC. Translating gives CASSPEWIADYGYTF.

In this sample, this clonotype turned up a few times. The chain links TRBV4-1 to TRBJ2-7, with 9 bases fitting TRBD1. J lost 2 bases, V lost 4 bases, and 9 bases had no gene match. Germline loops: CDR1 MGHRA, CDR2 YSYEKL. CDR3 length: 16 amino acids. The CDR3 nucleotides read TGCGCCAGCAGCCGGGATCTCGGGACAGGGACCTACGAGCAGTACTTC. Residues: CASSRDLGTGTYEQYF.

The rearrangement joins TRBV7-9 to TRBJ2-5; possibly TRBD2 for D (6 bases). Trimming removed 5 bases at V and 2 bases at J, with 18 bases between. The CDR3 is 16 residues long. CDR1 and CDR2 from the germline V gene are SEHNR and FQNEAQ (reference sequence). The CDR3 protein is CASSSREYRVQETQYF. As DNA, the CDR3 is TGTGCCAGCAGCAGCCGGGAGTACCGGGTGCAAGAGACCCAGTACTTC.

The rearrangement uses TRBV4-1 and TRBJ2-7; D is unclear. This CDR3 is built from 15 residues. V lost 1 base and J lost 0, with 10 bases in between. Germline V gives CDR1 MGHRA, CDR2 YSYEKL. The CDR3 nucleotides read TGCGCCAGCAGCCAAGGCACCCTCAGCTCCTACGAGCAGTACTTC. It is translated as CASSQGTLSSYEQYF.

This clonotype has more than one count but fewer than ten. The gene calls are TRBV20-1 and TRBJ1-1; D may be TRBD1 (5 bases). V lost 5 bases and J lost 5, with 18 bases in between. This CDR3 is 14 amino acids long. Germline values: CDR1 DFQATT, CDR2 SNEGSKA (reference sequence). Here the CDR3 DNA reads TGCAGTGCTGGAAAAGGGATCAGGGATACTGAAGCTTTCTTT. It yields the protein CSAGKGIRDTEAFF.

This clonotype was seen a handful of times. The DNA for the CDR3 is TGTGCCAGCAGCAGCTTCCCGTTGGATACGCAGTATTTT. Its translation is CASSSFPLDTQYF. J is TRBJ2-3 and V is TRBV5-7; D unclear. TRBV5-7 is known as an ORF, though its function is uncertain. The CDR3 spans 13 residues. V lost 4 bases and J lost 6, with 12 bases in between.

This chain's CDR3 is CASSTGTANSPLHF. In DNA form, the CDR3 reads TGTGCCAGCTCAACCGGGACAGCCAATTCACCCCTCCACTTT. This chain uses TRBV27 with TRBJ1-6, with 7 bases that match TRBD1. The germline V gene has CDR1 MNHEY and CDR2 SMNVEV (reference sequence). V lost 8 bases, J lost 7 bases, and 8 bases stayed unmatched. The CDR3 spans 14 residues.

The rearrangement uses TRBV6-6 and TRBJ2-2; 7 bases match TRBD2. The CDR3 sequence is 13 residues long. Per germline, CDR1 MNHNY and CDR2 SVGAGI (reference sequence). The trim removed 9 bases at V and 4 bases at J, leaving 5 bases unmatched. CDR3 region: CASCRGSTGELFF. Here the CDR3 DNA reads TGTGCCAGTTGCCGCGGGAGCACCGGGGAGCTGTTTTTT.

The DNA for the CDR3 is TGCAGCGCCGGTGGTGGGGGAGTGGCGGAGACCCAGTACTTC. Translating it yields CSAGGGGVAETQYF. The chain employs TRBV29-1 and TRBJ2-5; possibly TRBD1 or TRBD2 for D (5 bases each). This CDR3 region has 14 residues. The germline gives CDR1 SQVTM, CDR2 ANQGSEA. Trimming removed 7 bases at V and 5 bases at J, with 20 bases between.

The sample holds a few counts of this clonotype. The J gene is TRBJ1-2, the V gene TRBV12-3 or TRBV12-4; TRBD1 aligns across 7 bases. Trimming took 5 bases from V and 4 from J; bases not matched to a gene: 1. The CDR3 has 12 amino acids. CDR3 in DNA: TGTGCCAGCAGTGGGGACAGCTATGGCTACACCTTC. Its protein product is CASSGDSYGYTF.

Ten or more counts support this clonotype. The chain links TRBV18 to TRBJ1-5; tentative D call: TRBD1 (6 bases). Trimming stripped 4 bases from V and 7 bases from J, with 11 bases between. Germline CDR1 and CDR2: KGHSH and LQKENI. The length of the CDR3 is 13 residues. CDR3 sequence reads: CASSRAQGQPQHF. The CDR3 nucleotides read TGTGCCAGCTCACGTGCACAGGGACAGCCCCAGCATTTT. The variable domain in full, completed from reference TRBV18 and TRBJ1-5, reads NAGVMQNPRHLVRRRGQEARLRCSPMKGHSHVYWYRQLPEEGLKFMVYLQKENIIDESGMPKERFSAEFPKEGPSILRIQQVVRGDSAAYFCASSRAQGQPQHFGDGTRLSIL.

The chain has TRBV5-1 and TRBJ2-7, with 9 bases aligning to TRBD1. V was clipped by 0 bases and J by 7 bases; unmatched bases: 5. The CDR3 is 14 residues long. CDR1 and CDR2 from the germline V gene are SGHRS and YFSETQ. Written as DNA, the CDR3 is TGCGCCAGCAGCTTGGTACAGGGGGCGCGAGAGCAGTACTTC. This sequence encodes CASSLVQGAREQYF.